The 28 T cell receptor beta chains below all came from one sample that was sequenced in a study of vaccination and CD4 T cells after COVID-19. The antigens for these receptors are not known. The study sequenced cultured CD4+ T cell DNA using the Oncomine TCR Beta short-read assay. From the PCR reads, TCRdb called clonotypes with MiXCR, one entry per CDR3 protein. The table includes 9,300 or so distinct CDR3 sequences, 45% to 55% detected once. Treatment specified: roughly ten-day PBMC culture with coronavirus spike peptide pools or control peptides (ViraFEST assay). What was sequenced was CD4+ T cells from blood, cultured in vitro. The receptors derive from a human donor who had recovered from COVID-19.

The CDR3 protein is CASSSTVAKNIQYF. The CDR3 nucleotides read TGTGCCAGCAGTTCTACAGTAGCCAAAAACATTCAGTACTTC. This chain connects TRBV12-3 or TRBV12-4 to TRBJ2-4; D unclear. The CDR3 is 14 amino acids. Trimming left V 4 bases short and J 0 bases short, with 7 bases between.

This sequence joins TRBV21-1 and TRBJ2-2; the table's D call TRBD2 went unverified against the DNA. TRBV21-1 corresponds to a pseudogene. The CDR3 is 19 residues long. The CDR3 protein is CASSNGASGRGMNTGELFF. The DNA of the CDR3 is TGTGCCAGCAGCAACGGGGCCAGCGGGCGGGGAATGAACACCGGGGAGCTGTTTTTT.

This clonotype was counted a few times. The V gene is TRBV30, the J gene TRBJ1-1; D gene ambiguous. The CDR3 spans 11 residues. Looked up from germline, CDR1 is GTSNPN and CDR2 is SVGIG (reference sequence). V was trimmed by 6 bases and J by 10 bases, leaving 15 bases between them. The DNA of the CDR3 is TGTGCCTGCCAGTTGAAGGGAAGAGCTTTCTTT. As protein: CACQLKGRAFF.

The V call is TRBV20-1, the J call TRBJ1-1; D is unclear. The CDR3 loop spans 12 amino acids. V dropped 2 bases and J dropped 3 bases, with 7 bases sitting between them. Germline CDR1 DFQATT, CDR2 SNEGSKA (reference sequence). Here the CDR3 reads CSARQAHTEAFF. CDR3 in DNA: TGCAGTGCTAGACAGGCGCACACTGAAGCTTTCTTT.

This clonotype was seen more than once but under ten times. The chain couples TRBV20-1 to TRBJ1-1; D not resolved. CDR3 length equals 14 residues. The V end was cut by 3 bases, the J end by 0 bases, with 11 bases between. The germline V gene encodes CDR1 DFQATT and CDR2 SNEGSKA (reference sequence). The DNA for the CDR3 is TGCAGTGCTAGGGTAGCGGGCCTGAACACTGAAGCTTTCTTT. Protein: CSARVAGLNTEAFF.

The CDR3 is CASSLDTGRVYEQYF. In DNA, the CDR3 is TGCGCCAGCAGCTTGGATACAGGGAGGGTCTACGAGCAGTACTTC. V gene TRBV5-1 combines with J gene TRBJ2-7; D is perhaps TRBD2 (7 bases). V was pared by 0 bases and J by 3 bases, with 13 bases between. CDR3 length equals 15 residues. The V gene's germline CDR1 is SGHRS and CDR2 YFSETQ.

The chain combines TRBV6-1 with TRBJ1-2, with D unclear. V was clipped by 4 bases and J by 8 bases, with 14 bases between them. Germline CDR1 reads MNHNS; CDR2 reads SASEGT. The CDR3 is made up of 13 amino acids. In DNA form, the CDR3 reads TGTGCCAGCAGTGTTGAGTCCCTAGGGGGCTACACCTTC. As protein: CASSVESLGGYTF.

The CDR3 DNA reads TGCGCCAGCAGCTTGTGGGGGGGGCAGTCCACCTACGAGCAGTACTTC. Protein sequence: CASSLWGGQSTYEQYF. The V and J genes are TRBV5-1 and TRBJ2-7; the D gene is possibly TRBD2 (7 bases). V gave up 1 base and J gave up 2 bases, with 16 bases separating them. The CDR3 has 16 residues. Germline V gives CDR1 SGHRS, CDR2 YFSETQ.

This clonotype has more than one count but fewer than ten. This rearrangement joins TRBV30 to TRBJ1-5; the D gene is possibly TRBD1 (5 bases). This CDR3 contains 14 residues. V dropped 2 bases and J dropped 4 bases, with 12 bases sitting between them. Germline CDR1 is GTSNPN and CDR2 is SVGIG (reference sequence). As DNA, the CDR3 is TGTGCCTGGAGTCTCGGGACGGTTAATCAGCCCCAGCATTTT. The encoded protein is CAWSLGTVNQPQHF.

The CDR3 reads CASSLDGGGGAYNEQFF. For the CDR3, the DNA is TGTGCCAGCAGCTTAGATGGGGGCGGGGGGGCCTACAATGAGCAGTTCTTC. The J gene is TRBJ2-1, the V gene TRBV7-2, with TRBD2 matching 9 bases. This CDR3 has 17 amino acids. Germline assignment: CDR1 SGHTA and CDR2 FQGNSA. V lost 1 base, J lost 2 bases, and 6 bases stayed unmatched.

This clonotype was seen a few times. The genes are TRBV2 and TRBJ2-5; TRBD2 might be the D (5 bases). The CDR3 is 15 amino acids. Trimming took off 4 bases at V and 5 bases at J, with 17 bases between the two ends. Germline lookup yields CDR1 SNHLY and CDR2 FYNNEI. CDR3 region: CASSARVERQETQYF. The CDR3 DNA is TGTGCCAGCAGTGCTCGAGTAGAGCGGCAGGAGACCCAGTACTTC.

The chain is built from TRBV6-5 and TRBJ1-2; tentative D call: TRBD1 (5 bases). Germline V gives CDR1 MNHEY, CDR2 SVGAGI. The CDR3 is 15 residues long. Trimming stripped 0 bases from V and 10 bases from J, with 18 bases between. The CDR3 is CASSYSIGAGFFYTF. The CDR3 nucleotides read TGTGCCAGCAGTTACTCCATCGGGGCAGGCTTTTTCTACACCTTC.

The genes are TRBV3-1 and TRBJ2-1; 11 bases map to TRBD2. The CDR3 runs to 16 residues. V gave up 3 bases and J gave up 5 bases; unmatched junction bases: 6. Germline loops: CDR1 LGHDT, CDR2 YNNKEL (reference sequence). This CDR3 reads CASSHTSGGIDNEQFF. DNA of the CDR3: TGTGCCAGCAGCCACACTAGCGGGGGTATCGACAATGAGCAGTTCTTC.

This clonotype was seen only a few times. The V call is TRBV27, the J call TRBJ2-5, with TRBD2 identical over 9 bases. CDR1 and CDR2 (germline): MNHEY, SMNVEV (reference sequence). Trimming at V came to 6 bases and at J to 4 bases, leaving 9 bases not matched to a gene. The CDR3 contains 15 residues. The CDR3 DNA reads TGTGCCAGCAGGGGCGTGGCGGGGGGGCCAGAGACCCAGTACTTC. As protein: CASRGVAGGPETQYF.

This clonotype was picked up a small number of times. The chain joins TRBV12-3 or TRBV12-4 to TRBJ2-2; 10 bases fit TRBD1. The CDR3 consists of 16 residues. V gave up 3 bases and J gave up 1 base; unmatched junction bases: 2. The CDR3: CASSLGQGRNTGELFF. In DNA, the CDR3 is TGTGCCAGCAGTTTGGGACAGGGGCGGAACACCGGGGAGCTGTTTTTT.

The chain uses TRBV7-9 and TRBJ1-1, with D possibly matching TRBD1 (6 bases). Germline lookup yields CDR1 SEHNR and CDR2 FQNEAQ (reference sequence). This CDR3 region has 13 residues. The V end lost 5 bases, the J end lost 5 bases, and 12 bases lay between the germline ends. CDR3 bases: TGTGCCAGCAGCCTATCCGGGACAACTGAAGCTTTCTTT. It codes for CASSLSGTTEAFF.

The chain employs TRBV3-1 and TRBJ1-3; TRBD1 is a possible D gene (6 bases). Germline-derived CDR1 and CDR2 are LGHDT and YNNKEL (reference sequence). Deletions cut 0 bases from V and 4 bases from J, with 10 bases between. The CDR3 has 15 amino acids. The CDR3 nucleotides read TGTGCCAGCAGCCAAGATCCAGGGGTGGGAAACACCATATATTTT. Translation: CASSQDPGVGNTIYF. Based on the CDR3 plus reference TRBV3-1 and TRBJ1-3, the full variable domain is DTAVSQTPKYLVTQMGNDKSIKCEQNLGHDTMYWYKQDSKKFLKIMFSYNNKELIINETVPNRFSPKSPDKAHLNLHINSLELGDSAVYFCASSQDPGVGNTIYFGEGSWLTVV.

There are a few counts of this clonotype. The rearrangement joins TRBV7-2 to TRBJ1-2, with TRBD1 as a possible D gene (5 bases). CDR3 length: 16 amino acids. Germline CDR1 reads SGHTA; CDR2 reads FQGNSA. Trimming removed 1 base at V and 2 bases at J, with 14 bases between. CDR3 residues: CASSLEGSRVNYGYTF. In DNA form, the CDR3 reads TGTGCCAGCAGCTTAGAAGGTAGCAGGGTGAACTATGGCTACACCTTC.

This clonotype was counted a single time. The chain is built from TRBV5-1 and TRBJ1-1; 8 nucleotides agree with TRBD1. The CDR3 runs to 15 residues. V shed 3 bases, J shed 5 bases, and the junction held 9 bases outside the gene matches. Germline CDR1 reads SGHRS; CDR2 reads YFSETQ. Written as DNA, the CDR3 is TGCGCCAGCAGCTCCCAAGGACAGGGTGGGACTGAAGCTTTCTTT. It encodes CASSSQGQGGTEAFF.

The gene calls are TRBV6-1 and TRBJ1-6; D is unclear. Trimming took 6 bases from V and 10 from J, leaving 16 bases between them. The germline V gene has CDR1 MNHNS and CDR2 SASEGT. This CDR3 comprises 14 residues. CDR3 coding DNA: TGTGCCAGCAGGGGGTGGCGGGAAAACTCACCCCTCCACTTT. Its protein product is CASRGWRENSPLHF.

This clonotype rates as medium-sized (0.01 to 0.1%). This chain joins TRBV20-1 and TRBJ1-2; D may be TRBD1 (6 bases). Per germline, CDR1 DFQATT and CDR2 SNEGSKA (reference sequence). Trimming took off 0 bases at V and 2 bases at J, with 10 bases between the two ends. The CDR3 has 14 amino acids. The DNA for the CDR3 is TGCAGTGCTAGAGACCTCCAGGGGAACTATGGCTACACCTTC. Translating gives CSARDLQGNYGYTF.

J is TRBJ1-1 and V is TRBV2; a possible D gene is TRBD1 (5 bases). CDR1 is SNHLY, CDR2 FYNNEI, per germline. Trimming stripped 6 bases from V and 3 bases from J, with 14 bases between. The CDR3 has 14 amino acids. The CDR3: CASRGLYSDTEAFF. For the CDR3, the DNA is TGTGCCAGCAGGGGGCTCTACTCTGACACTGAAGCTTTCTTT.

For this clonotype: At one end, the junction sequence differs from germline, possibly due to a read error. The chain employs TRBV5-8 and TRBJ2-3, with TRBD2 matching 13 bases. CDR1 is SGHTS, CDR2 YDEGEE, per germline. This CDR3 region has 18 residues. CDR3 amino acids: CTSSLEGSGLAGKDTQYF. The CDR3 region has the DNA TGTACCAGCAGCTTGGAGGGGTCGGGACTAGCGGGGAAAGATACGCAGTATTTT.

CDR3 nucleotide sequence: TGTGCCAGCAGCTTAGGGACAGGGCTTAACAATGAGCAGTTCTTC. Translation: CASSLGTGLNNEQFF. V usage is TRBV5-4 and J usage is TRBJ2-1, with 9 bases matching TRBD1. This CDR3 region has 15 residues. Per the germline V gene, CDR1 is SGHNT and CDR2 is YYREEE (reference sequence). Trimming took 2 bases from V and 5 from J; bases not matched to a gene: 5.

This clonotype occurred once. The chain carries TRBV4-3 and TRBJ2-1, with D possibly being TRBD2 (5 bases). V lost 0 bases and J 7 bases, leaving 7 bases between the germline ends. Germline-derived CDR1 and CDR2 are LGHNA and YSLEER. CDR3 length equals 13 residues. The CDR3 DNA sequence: TGCGCCAGCAGCCAAGATTGGAGGAATGAGCAGTTCTTC. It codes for CASSQDWRNEQFF.

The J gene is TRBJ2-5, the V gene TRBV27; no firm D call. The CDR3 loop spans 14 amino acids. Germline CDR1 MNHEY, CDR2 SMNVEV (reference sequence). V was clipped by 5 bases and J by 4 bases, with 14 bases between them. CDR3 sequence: CASSGLGLGETQYF. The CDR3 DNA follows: TGTGCCAGCAGTGGTCTGGGTTTGGGAGAGACCCAGTACTTC.

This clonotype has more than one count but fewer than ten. The chain's CDR3 is CASSESLGYGYTF. The CDR3 nucleotides read TGTGCCAGCAGTGAATCATTGGGCTATGGCTACACCTTC. The rearrangement uses TRBV25-1 and TRBJ1-2; D is ambiguous. Between the trimmed V and J ends, which lost 1 base and 4 bases, there was a span of 7 bases. In germline, CDR1 is MGHDK, CDR2 SYGVNS. This CDR3 is built from 13 residues.

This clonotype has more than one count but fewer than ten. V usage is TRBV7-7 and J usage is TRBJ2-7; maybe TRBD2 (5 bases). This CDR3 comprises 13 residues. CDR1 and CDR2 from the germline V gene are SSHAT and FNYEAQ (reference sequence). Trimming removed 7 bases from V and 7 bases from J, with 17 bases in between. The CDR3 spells CASNIYGGEEQYF. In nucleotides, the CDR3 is TGTGCCAGCAACATCTACGGAGGCGAGGAGCAGTACTTC.